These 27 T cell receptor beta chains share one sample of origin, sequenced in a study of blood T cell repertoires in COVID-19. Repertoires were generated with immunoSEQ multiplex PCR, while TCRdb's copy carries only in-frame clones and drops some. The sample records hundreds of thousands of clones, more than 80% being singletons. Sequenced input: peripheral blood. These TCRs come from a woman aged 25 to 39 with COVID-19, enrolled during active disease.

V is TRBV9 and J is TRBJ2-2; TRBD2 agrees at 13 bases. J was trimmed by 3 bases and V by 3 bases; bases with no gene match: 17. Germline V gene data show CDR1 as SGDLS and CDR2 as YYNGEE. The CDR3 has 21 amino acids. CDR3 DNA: TGTGCCAGCAGCGACCCCTATCCGGGACTAGCGGGAAACATGGACACCGGGGAGCTGTTTTTT. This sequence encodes CASSDPYPGLAGNMDTGELFF.

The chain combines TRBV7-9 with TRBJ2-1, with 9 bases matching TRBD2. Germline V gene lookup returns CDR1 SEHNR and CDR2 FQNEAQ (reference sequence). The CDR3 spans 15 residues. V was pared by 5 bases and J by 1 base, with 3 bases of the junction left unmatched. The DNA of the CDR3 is TGTGCCAGCAGCGGTCTAGCGGGGTCCTACAATGAGCAGTTCTTC. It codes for CASSGLAGSYNEQFF.

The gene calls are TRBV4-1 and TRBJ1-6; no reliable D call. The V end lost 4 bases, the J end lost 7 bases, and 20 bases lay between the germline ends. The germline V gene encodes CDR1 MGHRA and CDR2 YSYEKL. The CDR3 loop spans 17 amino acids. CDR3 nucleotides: TGCGCCAGCAGCCCGAAGAACAGTCCGTTTTCGAATTCACCCCTCCACTTT. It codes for CASSPKNSPFSNSPLHF.

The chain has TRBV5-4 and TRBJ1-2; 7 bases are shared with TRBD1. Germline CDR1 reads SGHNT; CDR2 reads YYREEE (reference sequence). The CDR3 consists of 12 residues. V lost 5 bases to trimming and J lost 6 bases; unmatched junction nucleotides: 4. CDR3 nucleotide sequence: TGTGCCAGCAGTTGGGACAGAGATGGCTACACCTTC. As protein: CASSWDRDGYTF.

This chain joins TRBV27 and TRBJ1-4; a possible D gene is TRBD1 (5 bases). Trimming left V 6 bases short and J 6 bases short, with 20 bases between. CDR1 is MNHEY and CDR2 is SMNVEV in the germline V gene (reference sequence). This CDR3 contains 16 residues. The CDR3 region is CASSLLGGASYEKLFF. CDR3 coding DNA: TGTGCCAGCAGCTTGTTGGGAGGGGCGTCTTATGAAAAACTGTTTTTT.

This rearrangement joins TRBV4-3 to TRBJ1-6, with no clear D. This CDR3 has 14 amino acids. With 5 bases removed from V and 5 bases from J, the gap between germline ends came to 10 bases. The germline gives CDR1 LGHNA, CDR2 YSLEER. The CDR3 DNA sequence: TGCGCCAGCAGCTATACTAGGGATAATTCACCCCTCCACTTT. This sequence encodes CASSYTRDNSPLHF.

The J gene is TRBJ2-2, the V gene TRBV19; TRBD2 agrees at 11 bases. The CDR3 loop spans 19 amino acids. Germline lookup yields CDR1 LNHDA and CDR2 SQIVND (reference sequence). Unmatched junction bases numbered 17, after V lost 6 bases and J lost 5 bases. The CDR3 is CASRPPATSGSFGTGELFF. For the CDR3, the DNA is TGTGCCAGTAGGCCCCCCGCCACTAGCGGGAGTTTTGGGACCGGGGAGCTGTTTTTT.

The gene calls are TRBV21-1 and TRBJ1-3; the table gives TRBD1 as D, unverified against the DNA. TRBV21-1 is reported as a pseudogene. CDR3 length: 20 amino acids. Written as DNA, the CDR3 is TGTGCCAGCAGCAAACAGTACAGGGGGCGCTTTTTTCTAGGTGGAAACACCATATATTTT. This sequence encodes CASSKQYRGRFFLGGNTIYF.

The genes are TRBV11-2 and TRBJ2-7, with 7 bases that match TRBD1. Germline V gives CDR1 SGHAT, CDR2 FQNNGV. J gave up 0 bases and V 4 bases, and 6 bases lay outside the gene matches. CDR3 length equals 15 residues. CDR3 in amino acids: CASSSGQVPSYEQYV. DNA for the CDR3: TGTGCCAGCAGCTCCGGACAGGTACCCTCCTACGAGCAGTACGTC.

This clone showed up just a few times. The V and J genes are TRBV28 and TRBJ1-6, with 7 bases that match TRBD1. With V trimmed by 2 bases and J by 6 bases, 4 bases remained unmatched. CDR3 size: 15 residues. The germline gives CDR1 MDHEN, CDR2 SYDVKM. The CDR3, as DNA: TGTGCCAGCAGTTTAGGACAGGTGTTTAATTCACCCCTCCACTTT. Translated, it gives CASSLGQVFNSPLHF.

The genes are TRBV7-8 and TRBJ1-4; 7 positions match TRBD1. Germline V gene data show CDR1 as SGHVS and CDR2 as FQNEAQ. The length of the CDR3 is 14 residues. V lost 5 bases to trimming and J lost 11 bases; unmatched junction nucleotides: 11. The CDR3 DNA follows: TGTGCCAGCAGCGCCGGGACAGCCACCGGGAAACTGTTTTTT. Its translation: CASSAGTATGKLFF.

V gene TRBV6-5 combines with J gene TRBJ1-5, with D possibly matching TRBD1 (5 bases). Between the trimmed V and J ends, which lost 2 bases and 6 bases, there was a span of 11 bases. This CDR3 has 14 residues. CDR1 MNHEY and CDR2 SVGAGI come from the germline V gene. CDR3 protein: CASSYRQGGQPQHF. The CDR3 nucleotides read TGTGCCAGCAGTTACCGCCAGGGTGGTCAGCCCCAGCATTTT.

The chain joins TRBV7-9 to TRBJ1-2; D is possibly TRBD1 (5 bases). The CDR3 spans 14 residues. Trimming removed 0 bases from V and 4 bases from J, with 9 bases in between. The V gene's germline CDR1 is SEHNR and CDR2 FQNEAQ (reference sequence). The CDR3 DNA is TGTGCCAGCAGCTTAGCAACCCAGGGCTATGGCTACACCTTC. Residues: CASSLATQGYGYTF.

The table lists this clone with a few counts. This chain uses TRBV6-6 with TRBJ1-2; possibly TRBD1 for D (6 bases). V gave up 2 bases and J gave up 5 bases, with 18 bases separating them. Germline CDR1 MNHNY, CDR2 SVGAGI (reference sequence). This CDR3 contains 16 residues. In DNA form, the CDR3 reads TGTGCCAGCAGTTACCCCGCTACAGGGAGAAAATATGGCTACACCTTC. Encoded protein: CASSYPATGRKYGYTF.

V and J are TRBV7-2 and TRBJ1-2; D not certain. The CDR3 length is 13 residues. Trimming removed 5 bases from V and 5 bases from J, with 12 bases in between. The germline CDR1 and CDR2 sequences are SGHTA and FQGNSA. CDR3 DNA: TGTGCCAGCAGCCCCTCTGGGGAGTATGGCTACACCTTC. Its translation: CASSPSGEYGYTF.

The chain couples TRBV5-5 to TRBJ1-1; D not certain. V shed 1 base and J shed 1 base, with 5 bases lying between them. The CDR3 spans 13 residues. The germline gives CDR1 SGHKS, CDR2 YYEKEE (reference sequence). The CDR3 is CASSLTPNTEAFF. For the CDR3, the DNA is TGTGCCAGCAGCTTGACACCGAACACTGAAGCTTTCTTT.

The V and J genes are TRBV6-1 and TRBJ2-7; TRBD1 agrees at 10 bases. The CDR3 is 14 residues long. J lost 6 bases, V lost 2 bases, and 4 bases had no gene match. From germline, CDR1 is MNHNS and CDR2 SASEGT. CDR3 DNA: TGTGCCAGCAGTGAATGGGGGACAGGGGCCGAGCAGTACGTC. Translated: CASSEWGTGAEQYV.

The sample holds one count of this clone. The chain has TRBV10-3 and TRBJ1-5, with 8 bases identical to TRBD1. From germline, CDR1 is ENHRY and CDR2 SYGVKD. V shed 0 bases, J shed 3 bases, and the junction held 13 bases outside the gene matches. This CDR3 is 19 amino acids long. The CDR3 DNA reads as TGTGCCATCAGTGAGTCCCGCTCGGGCAGGGGGCTTGACAATCAGCCCCAGCATTTT. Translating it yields CAISESRSGRGLDNQPQHF.

CDR3 sequence: CASSTRYTGINADTQYF. The CDR3 coding sequence is TGTGCCAGCAGCACCAGATACACAGGGATTAACGCAGATACGCAGTATTTT. V is TRBV7-2 and J is TRBJ2-3, with a possible D match to TRBD1 (6 bases). V was trimmed by 5 bases and J by 4 bases, leaving 22 bases between them. Germline V gives CDR1 SGHTA, CDR2 FQGNSA. The CDR3 loop spans 17 amino acids.

The CDR3 DNA reads as TGCGCCAGCAGCCAAGATCTTCGGGGGAACACTGAAGCTTTCTTT. Amino acid sequence: CASSQDLRGNTEAFF. The chain recombines TRBV4-3 with TRBJ1-1; no definite D call. Germline CDR1 reads LGHNA; CDR2 reads YSLEER. V lost 0 bases to trimming and J lost 1 base, with 9 bases between them. This CDR3 is built from 15 residues.

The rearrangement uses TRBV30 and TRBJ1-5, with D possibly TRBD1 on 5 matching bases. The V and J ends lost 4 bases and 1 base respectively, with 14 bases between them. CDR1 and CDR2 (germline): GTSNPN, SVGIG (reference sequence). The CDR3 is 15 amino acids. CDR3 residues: CAWTPGGRSNQPQHF. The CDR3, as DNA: TGTGCCTGGACGCCCGGGGGAAGAAGCAATCAGCCCCAGCATTTT.

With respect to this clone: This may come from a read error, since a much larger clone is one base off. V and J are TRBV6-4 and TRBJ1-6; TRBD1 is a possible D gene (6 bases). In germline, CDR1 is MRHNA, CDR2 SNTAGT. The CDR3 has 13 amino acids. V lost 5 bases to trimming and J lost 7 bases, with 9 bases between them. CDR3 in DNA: TGTGCCAGCAGTCCTCAGGGGAATTCACCCCTCCACTTT. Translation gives CASSPQGNSPLHF.

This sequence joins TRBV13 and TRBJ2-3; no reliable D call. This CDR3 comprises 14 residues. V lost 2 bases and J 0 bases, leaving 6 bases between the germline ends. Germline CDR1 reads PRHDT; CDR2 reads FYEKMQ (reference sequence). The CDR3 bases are TGTGCCAGCAGCTTATCCCCTAGCACAGATACGCAGTATTTT. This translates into CASSLSPSTDTQYF.

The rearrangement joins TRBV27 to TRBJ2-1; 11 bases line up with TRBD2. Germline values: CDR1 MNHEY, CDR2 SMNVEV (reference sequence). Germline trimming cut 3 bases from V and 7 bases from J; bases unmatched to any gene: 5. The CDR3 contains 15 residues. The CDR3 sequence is CASSFWTSGQNEQFF. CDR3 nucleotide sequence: TGTGCCAGCAGTTTCTGGACTAGCGGGCAAAATGAGCAGTTCTTC.

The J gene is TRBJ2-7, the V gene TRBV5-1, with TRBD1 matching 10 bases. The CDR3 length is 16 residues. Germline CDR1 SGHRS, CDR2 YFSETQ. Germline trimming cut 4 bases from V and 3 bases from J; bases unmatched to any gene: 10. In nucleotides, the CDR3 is TGCGCCAGCAGCCGCAACTCCGGGACAGGGGACTACGAGCAGTACTTC. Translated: CASSRNSGTGDYEQYF.

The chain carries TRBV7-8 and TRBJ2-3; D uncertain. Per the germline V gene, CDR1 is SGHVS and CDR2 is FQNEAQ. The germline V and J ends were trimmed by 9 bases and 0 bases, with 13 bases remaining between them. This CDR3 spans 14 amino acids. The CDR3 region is CASTDQLSTDTQYF. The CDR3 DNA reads TGTGCCAGTACCGATCAACTTAGCACAGATACGCAGTATTTT.

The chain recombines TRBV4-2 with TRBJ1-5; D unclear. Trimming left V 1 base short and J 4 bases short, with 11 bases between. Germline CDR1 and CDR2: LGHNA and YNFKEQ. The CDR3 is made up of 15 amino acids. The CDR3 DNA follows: TGTGCCAGCAGCCAAGGGAGGGCGGCAAATCAGCCCCAGCATTTT. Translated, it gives CASSQGRAANQPQHF.